This T cell receptor beta chain is from a study of T cells in Graves' hyperthyroidism and ophthalmopathy. General study points: Before onset, ophthalmopathy was predicted by the model a median roughly 6.4 months earlier.

Stable Graves' hyperthyroidism denoted no ophthalmopathy progression over 18 months. The hyperthyroidism was newly diagnosed and had lasted under 2 months; the patients were aged 18 to 65. This clonotype was observed many times. Its antigen is still unknown. Amplification targeted TCR beta CDR3 regions from RNA transcripts. During a first-round RT-PCR of the TCR CDR3, the HTBI primer set was used. TCRdb passed the multiplex PCR reads through MiXCR, listing each CDR3 protein once. Among around 600,000 distinct CDR3 sequences listed, about 15% were seen once. The CDR3 extends over 12 amino acids. Germline CDR1 is SGHNT and CDR2 is YENEEA. Between the trimmed V and J ends, which lost 4 bases and 9 bases, there was a span of 10 bases.

The chain is built from TRBV11-3 and TRBJ2-1, with D hard to call. The sample was blood. The TCR comes from a woman in her 30s with Graves' hyperthyroidism. This CDR3 reads CASSSRIGEQFF. The CDR3 DNA is TGTGCCAGCAGCTCTAGGATTGGTGAGCAGTTCTTC. The whole variable domain, remainder taken from reference TRBV11-3 and TRBJ2-1, is EAGVVQSPRYKIIEKKQPVAFWCNPISGHNTLYWYLQNLGQGPELLIRYENEEAVDDSQLPKDRFSAERLKGVDSTLKIQPAELGDSAVYLCASSSRIGEQFFGPGTRLTVL.